This is a list of T cell receptor beta chains from one sample in a study of identical twins. TCRdb passed the 5' RACE reads through MiXCR, listing each CDR3 protein once. The sample consists of approximately 1.8 million distinct CDR3 sequences, around a third of them appearing once. Sequenced input: cord blood. These receptors all stem from a newborn girl in good health. The CDR3 runs from the conserved cysteine through the conserved F or W. The D gene is left open where the match is weak. The size of a clone is reported for some rows only, either as once, few or many, or as a class for expanded clones.

D: NA; J: TRBJ2-7; size: few; V: TRBV27; DNA: TGTGCCAGCAGTTTATACCCTCCTCGAAGGGGGGCCTCCTACGAGCAGTACTTC; CDR3: CASSLYPPRRGASYEQYF
D: NA; J: TRBJ2-3; size: NA; V: TRBV4-2; DNA: TGTGCCAGCAGCTATCATCCGGGACAACGCACAGATACGCAGTATTTT; CDR3: CASSYHPGQRTDTQYF
D: TRBD1; J: TRBJ2-7; size: few; V: TRBV28; DNA: TGTGCCAGCAGCTACAGGGGGATAGCCTACGAGCAGTACTTC; CDR3: CASSYRGIAYEQYF
D: TRBD1; J: TRBJ2-7; size: few; V: TRBV20-1; DNA: TGCAGTGCTAGCCGCCGACAGGGGGTCTCTTCCTACGAGCAGTACTTC; CDR3: CSASRRQGVSSYEQYF
D: TRBD1; J: TRBJ2-5; size: NA; V: TRBV5-6; DNA: TGTGCCAGCGGCAGACAGGGGGCGAGAGAGACCCAGTACTTC; CDR3: CASGRQGARETQYF
D: NA; J: TRBJ2-7; size: few; V: TRBV9; DNA: TGTGCCAGCAGCGATGGGGACGGTTCCTACGAGCAGTACTTC; CDR3: CASSDGDGSYEQYF
D: NA; J: TRBJ1-2; size: few; V: TRBV10-3; DNA: TGTGCCATCCCGAAGGGCGGGGCGTCTGGCTACACCTTC; CDR3: CAIPKGGASGYTF
D: NA; J: TRBJ2-1; size: few; V: TRBV29-1; DNA: TGCAGCGTTGGCCGTCGACAGGATAGCTCCTACAATGAGCAGTTCTTC; CDR3: CSVGRRQDSSYNEQFF
D: TRBD2; J: TRBJ2-3; size: NA; V: TRBV2; DNA: TGTGCCAGCAGCGAGCGACTAGCGGGGGGCCGATCTAACACAGATACGCAGTATTTT; CDR3: CASSERLAGGRSNTDTQYF
D: NA; J: TRBJ2-3; size: NA; V: TRBV2; DNA: TGTGCCAGCGTCCAACAGCATAGCACAGATACGCAGTATTTT; CDR3: CASVQQHSTDTQYF
D: NA; J: TRBJ2-1; size: NA; V: TRBV20-1; DNA: TGCAGTGCCGACGTTAGTCCTCCTCTTTCCAATGAGCAGTTCTTC; CDR3: CSADVSPPLSNEQFF
D: NA; J: TRBJ2-2; size: once; V: TRBV20-1; DNA: TGCAGTGCTAGAAAACAGAACACCGGGGAGCTGTTTTTT; CDR3: CSARKQNTGELFF
D: NA; J: TRBJ2-7; size: NA; V: TRBV9; DNA: TGTGCCAGCAGCGTAGAGAGCGGTACTTCCTACGAGCAGTACTTC; CDR3: CASSVESGTSYEQYF
D: TRBD2; J: TRBJ2-1; size: few; V: TRBV20-1; DNA: TGCAGTGCTAGAGAAAGACGGGACTACCAACACAATGAGCAGTTCTTC; CDR3: CSARERRDYQHNEQFF
D: NA; J: TRBJ2-6; size: few; V: TRBV5-1; DNA: TGCGCCAGCAGCCCGGACGGGCCTGGGGCCAACGTCCTGACTTTC; CDR3: CASSPDGPGANVLTF
D: NA; J: TRBJ2-2; size: few; V: TRBV11-1; DNA: TGTGCCAGCAGCTTCGAGGGCCGGCGCTTCACCGGGGAGCTGTTTTTT; CDR3: CASSFEGRRFTGELFF
D: NA; J: TRBJ2-3; size: few; V: TRBV5-6; DNA: TGTGCCAGCAGCTTGGCTCGGACTTTCCCCCCTAAGGATACGCAGTATTTT; CDR3: CASSLARTFPPKDTQYF
D: TRBD1; J: TRBJ1-2; size: few; V: TRBV2; DNA: TGTGCCAGCAAAACGGACAGGGGGTCCTATGGCTACACCTTC; CDR3: CASKTDRGSYGYTF
D: NA; J: TRBJ2-6; size: many; V: TRBV12-3/TRBV12-4; DNA: TGTGCCAGCAGCCCTAGAGGCTCTGGGGCCAACGTCCTGACTTTC; CDR3: CASSPRGSGANVLTF
D: NA; J: TRBJ2-5; size: few; V: TRBV9; DNA: TGTGCCAGCAGCGTAGGGGTCCTCACCAAAGAGACCCAGTACTTC; CDR3: CASSVGVLTKETQYF
D: NA; J: TRBJ2-7; size: few; V: TRBV9; DNA: TGTGCCAGCAGCGTGAGGGACACAGCCTACAATGAGCAGTACTTC; CDR3: CASSVRDTAYNEQYF
D: TRBD1; J: TRBJ2-3; size: many; V: TRBV28; DNA: TGTGCCAGCAGTTTATCATTAGGACAGGGTTCAGATACGCAGTATTTT; CDR3: CASSLSLGQGSDTQYF
D: NA; J: TRBJ2-1; size: many; V: TRBV6-5; DNA: TGTGCCAGCAGTTCAGGAGACAATGAGCAGTTCTTC; CDR3: CASSSGDNEQFF
D: NA; J: TRBJ1-2; size: NA; V: TRBV4-2; DNA: TGTGCCAGCAGCCAAGACTCCAGGGACTATGGCTACACCTTC; CDR3: CASSQDSRDYGYTF
D: NA; J: TRBJ2-5; size: few; V: TRBV18; DNA: TGTGCCAGCTCACCGAGGGTTTTACAAGAGACCCAGTACTTC; CDR3: CASSPRVLQETQYF
D: NA; J: TRBJ1-1; size: few; V: TRBV27; DNA: TGTGCCAGCAAAAGAGTCATGAACACTGAAGCTTTCTTT; CDR3: CASKRVMNTEAFF
D: TRBD1; J: TRBJ2-3; size: NA; V: TRBV4-2; DNA: TGTGCCAGCAGCCAAGATTGGAAGGGGGCAGGCCACGCCGCCAGCACAGATACGCAGTATTTT; CDR3: CASSQDWKGAGHAASTDTQYF
D: NA; J: TRBJ2-5; size: few; V: TRBV20-1; DNA: TGCAGCTCAACGACGTATACAGGGAGGAGGGAGACCCAGTACTTC; CDR3: CSSTTYTGRRETQYF
D: TRBD1; J: TRBJ2-1; size: few; V: TRBV2; DNA: TGTGCCAGCAGTGATTCGGGACAGAAGCAGTTCTTC; CDR3: CASSDSGQKQFF
D: TRBD1; J: TRBJ1-2; size: NA; V: TRBV2; DNA: TGTGCCAGCGAAGACAGGGAGCGCTATGGCTACACCTTC; CDR3: CASEDRERYGYTF
D: TRBD2; J: TRBJ2-7; size: NA; V: TRBV12-3/TRBV12-4; DNA: TGTGCCAGCAGTCCCATAGGTGGCGGGAGGGCTCTGAACAATGAGCAGTACTTC; CDR3: CASSPIGGGRALNNEQYF
D: NA; J: TRBJ2-5; size: few; V: TRBV6-1; DNA: TGTGCCAGCAGGACGTTACAGGGCCCCCAAGAGACCCAGTACTTC; CDR3: CASRTLQGPQETQYF
D: TRBD2; J: TRBJ2-1; size: NA; V: TRBV3-1; DNA: TGTGCCAGCAGCCAAGATTGGCTAGCGGGAGTTGGTGAGCAGTTCTTC; CDR3: CASSQDWLAGVGEQFF
D: TRBD1; J: TRBJ1-4; size: few; V: TRBV10-3; DNA: TGTGCCACCGGCGGACAGGGGAATGAAAAACTGTTTTTT; CDR3: CATGGQGNEKLFF
D: TRBD1; J: TRBJ2-7; size: many; V: TRBV5-1; DNA: TGTGCCAGCAGCCCGGGACAGAACTACGAGCAGTACTTC; CDR3: CASSPGQNYEQYF
D: TRBD1; J: TRBJ2-4; size: NA; V: TRBV11-2; DNA: TGTGCCAGCAGCTATAAGCCCGGGACAGACCCCAAAAACATTCAGTACTTC; CDR3: CASSYKPGTDPKNIQYF
D: TRBD2; J: TRBJ2-7; size: many; V: TRBV28; DNA: TGTGCCAGCAGTTTAAGGCTAGCGGGGGCATTATCCTACGAGCAGTACTTC; CDR3: CASSLRLAGALSYEQYF
D: NA; J: TRBJ1-2; size: NA; V: TRBV4-1; DNA: TGCGCCAGCAGCCAAGAAGCTGCGGGCAGCCTATACTACACCTTC; CDR3: CASSQEAAGSLYYTF
D: NA; J: TRBJ1-5; size: few; V: TRBV20-1; DNA: TGCAGTGCTAGAGTGGGACATACAGGGAATCAGCCCCAGCATTTT; CDR3: CSARVGHTGNQPQHF
D: TRBD1; J: TRBJ2-3; size: few; V: TRBV10-3; DNA: TGTGCCATCAGAGACAGGGAGAACACAGATACGCAGTATTTT; CDR3: CAIRDRENTDTQYF
D: TRBD1; J: TRBJ1-2; size: NA; V: TRBV25-1; DNA: TGTGCCAGCAGTGATGTCGGGCAGGGGGCGCGAGGCTACACCTTC; CDR3: CASSDVGQGARGYTF
D: TRBD1; J: TRBJ2-3; size: NA; V: TRBV3-1; DNA: TGTGCCAGCAGCCAAGATCTTGACAGGGAGACGCAGTATTTT; CDR3: CASSQDLDRETQYF
D: NA; J: TRBJ1-2; size: NA; V: TRBV27; DNA: TGTGCCAGCAGGCCTACGTTCTTTGTGCGTGGACAAAACTATGGCTACACCTTC; CDR3: CASRPTFFVRGQNYGYTF
D: NA; J: TRBJ1-1; size: NA; V: TRBV29-1; DNA: TGCAGCGTTACCCACCTTATGAACACTGAAGCTTTCTTT; CDR3: CSVTHLMNTEAFF
D: NA; J: TRBJ2-5; size: few; V: TRBV27; DNA: TGTGCCAGCAGTTTATTGGGCGTAAGCAAGACCCAGTACTTC; CDR3: CASSLLGVSKTQYF
D: NA; J: TRBJ2-7; size: NA; V: TRBV20-1; DNA: TGCAGTGCTAGAGAGGGGCAGAGCTCTCCCTACGAGCAGTACTTC; CDR3: CSAREGQSSPYEQYF
D: NA; J: TRBJ2-1; size: few; V: TRBV28; DNA: TGTGCCAGCAGTCTGGGGGCCATCTACAATGAGCAGTTCTTC; CDR3: CASSLGAIYNEQFF
D: TRBD2; J: TRBJ2-1; size: NA; V: TRBV11-2; DNA: TGTGCCAGCAGCTTAGAAAGAATGGGAGGGCAGGCGGGTCGCAATGAGCAGTTCTTC; CDR3: CASSLERMGGQAGRNEQFF
D: NA; J: TRBJ2-3; size: NA; V: TRBV6-1; DNA: TGTGCCAGCAGCAGCCGCCGGCGAGTCCGAGCGGCGGATACGCAGTATTTT; CDR3: CASSSRRRVRAADTQYF
D: TRBD1; J: TRBJ1-1; size: NA; V: TRBV7-9; DNA: TGTGCCAGCAGCGCCCGACAGGGGGAAGGGAACACTGAAGCTTTCTTT; CDR3: CASSARQGEGNTEAFF
D: TRBD1; J: TRBJ1-3; size: NA; V: TRBV7-8; DNA: TGTGCCAGCAGCTTACGTCGCGGGACAGGGGGCTCTGGAAACACCATATATTTT; CDR3: CASSLRRGTGGSGNTIYF
D: NA; J: TRBJ2-3; size: NA; V: TRBV27; DNA: TGTGCCAGCAGTTTTGGGGGGTCGCAAGATACGCAGTATTTT; CDR3: CASSFGGSQDTQYF
D: TRBD1; J: TRBJ1-6; size: few; V: TRBV28; DNA: TGTGCCAGCAGTTTCCTTCCCGGGACAGCAAATAATTCACCCCTCCACTTT; CDR3: CASSFLPGTANNSPLHF
D: TRBD1; J: TRBJ1-2; size: NA; V: TRBV20-1; DNA: TGCAGTGCCTCCTATGCCGGGACAGGGAGGCGGAGCTATGGCTACACCTTC; CDR3: CSASYAGTGRRSYGYTF
D: NA; J: TRBJ1-2; size: NA; V: TRBV6-6; DNA: TGTGCCAGCAGTTACTCTATGACCGTCTATCAGGGCTACACCTTC; CDR3: CASSYSMTVYQGYTF